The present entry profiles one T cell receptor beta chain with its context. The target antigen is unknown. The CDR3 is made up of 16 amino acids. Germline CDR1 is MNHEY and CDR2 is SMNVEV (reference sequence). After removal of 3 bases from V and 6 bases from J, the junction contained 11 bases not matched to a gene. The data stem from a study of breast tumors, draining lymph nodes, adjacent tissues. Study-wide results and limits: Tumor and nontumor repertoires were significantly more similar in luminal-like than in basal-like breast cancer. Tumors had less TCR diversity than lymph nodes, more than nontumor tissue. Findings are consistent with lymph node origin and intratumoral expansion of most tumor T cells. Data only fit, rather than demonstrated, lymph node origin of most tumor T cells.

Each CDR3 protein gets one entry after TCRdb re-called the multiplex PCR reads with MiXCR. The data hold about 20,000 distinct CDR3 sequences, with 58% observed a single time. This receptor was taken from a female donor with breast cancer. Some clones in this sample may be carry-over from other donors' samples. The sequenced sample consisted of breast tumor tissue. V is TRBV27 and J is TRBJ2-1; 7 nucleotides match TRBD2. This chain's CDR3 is CASSLTRLAASNEQFF. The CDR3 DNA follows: TGTGCCAGCAGTTTGACGAGGCTAGCGGCATCCAATGAGCAGTTCTTC.